This is a list of T cell receptor beta chains from one sample in a study of control samples from healthy donors and cancer patients. Some clones are missing from TCRdb's copy, which holds only in-frame ones; the method was immunoSEQ multiplex PCR. The sample holds 70,000 to 90,000 clones, 94% seen once. Sequencing input: blood. These TCRs come from a woman between 18 and 29 years old in good health. The CDR3 runs from the conserved cysteine through the conserved F or W. Each record gives: J gene, clone size, V gene, D gene, CDR3 DNA, CDR3 protein. D genes are given only for firm matches. Rows give clone size only sometimes, using once, few, many, or a class for an expanded clone.

TRBJ1-1,.,TRBV7-3,.,TGTGCCAGCAGCTTGGGACATTATATGAACACTGAAGCTTTCTTT,CASSLGHYMNTEAFF
TRBJ2-7,.,TRBV7-2,.,TGTGCCAGCAGCTTAGCTAGGGTGGTAGCGGAGAGCTCCTACGAGCAGTACTTC,CASSLARVVAESSYEQYF
TRBJ2-3,few,TRBV5-1,.,TGCGCCAGCAGCTTGGAAGGAGGGGTTACGCAGTATTTT,CASSLEGGVTQYF
TRBJ2-5,.,TRBV7-6,TRBD2,TGTGCCAGCGGACTAGCGGGGGGGTTGGAGACCCAGTACTTC,CASGLAGGLETQYF
TRBJ2-3,.,TRBV5-1,TRBD1,TGCGCCAGCAGCTTGGTCTTTGGACAGGCCCAGTATTTT,CASSLVFGQAQYF
TRBJ2-1,once,TRBV7-3,.,TGTGCCAGCAGGTTAGGACCGAACAATGAGCAGTTCTTC,CASRLGPNNEQFF
TRBJ2-7,.,TRBV3-1/TRBV3-2,.,TGTGCCAGCAGCCTTAACAGGGATGCCTACGAGCAGTACTTC,CASSLNRDAYEQYF
TRBJ2-3,.,TRBV6-5,TRBD2,TGTGCCAGCAGTCAACTAGCGACAGATACGCAGTATTTT,CASSQLATDTQYF
TRBJ2-7,.,TRBV4-2,TRBD1,TGTGCCAGCAGCCGCGAGGGACAGAACTTTGAGTACGAGCAGTACTTC,CASSREGQNFEYEQYF
TRBJ1-2,once,TRBV5-5,.,TGTGCCAGCACCACTTCTTCGGGGGCGGTCGGTGGCTACACCTTC,CASTTSSGAVGGYTF
TRBJ1-5,.,TRBV10-2,.,TGCGCCAGCAGTGAATGGACAGTGGACAATCAGCCCCAGCATTTT,CASSEWTVDNQPQHF
TRBJ2-7,.,TRBV19,.,TGTGCCAGTAGCCCGTGGGGGCCTCTCTACGAGCAGTACTTC,CASSPWGPLYEQYF
TRBJ1-4,.,TRBV5-1,.,TGCGCCAGCAGCTTGGATTACAACAGGGACGGGGAAAAACTGTTTTTT,CASSLDYNRDGEKLFF
TRBJ2-6,.,TRBV4-3,.,TGCGCCAGCAGCCAATCGATTCGGGAGGCCAACGTCCTGACTTTC,CASSQSIREANVLTF
TRBJ2-7,.,TRBV5-1,TRBD2,TGCGCCAGCAGCTTGGCCAGGGGGGGACTAGCGGGAGTTTTCTACGAGCAGTACTTC,CASSLARGGLAGVFYEQYF
TRBJ2-3,.,TRBV7-2,.,TGTGCCAGCAGCTTTCGCCGGGAGCCTGATACGCAGTATTTT,CASSFRREPDTQYF
TRBJ1-1,.,TRBV20-1,TRBD1,TGCAGCAGACAGGGGCGGGTTGAAGCTTTCTTT,CSRQGRVEAFF
TRBJ2-7,.,TRBV7-3,TRBD1,TGTGCCAGCAGCCTAGGGACAGGGGGTTCCTACGAGCAGTACTTC,CASSLGTGGSYEQYF
TRBJ1-2,.,TRBV28,.,TGTGCCAGTCATAGTAGGGGCGGCTATGGCTACACCTTC,CASHSRGGYGYTF
TRBJ1-2,.,TRBV6-2/TRBV6-3,.,TGTGCCAGCAGCTATCCACCCTGGGCAGTTATAACTAACTATGGCTACACCTTC,CASSYPPWAVITNYGYTF
TRBJ2-7,.,TRBV12-3/TRBV12-4,.,TGTGCCAGCAGTTTGAGTTTCGAGCAGTACTTC,CASSLSFEQYF
TRBJ1-6,.,TRBV27,.,TGTGCCAGCAGTTTTGAGGGTTCGCGCCTCCACTTT,CASSFEGSRLHF
TRBJ2-5,.,TRBV6-1,.,TGTGCCAGCAGTGAAGTCAACCCGGGCTTTTCTCAGACCCAGTACTTC,CASSEVNPGFSQTQYF
TRBJ1-1,.,TRBV28,.,TGTGCCAGCAGTTTCCTTTACGGGCAGGGTGGGACTGAAGCTTTCTTT,CASSFLYGQGGTEAFF
TRBJ2-4,.,TRBV7-8,TRBD2,TGTGCCAGCAGCTTATCCCGGGGGAGGGAGGTCAAAAACATTCAGTACTTC,CASSLSRGREVKNIQYF
TRBJ1-6,.,TRBV20-1,.,TGCAGTGCCAAGGGGGGGGGACCCCTCCACTTT,CSAKGGGPLHF
TRBJ2-7,.,TRBV5-4,.,TGTGCCAGCAGCCCAGGTTATTCCTACGAGCAGTACTTC,CASSPGYSYEQYF
TRBJ2-5,.,TRBV24-1,.,TGTGCCACCAGTGAACCTAACCAAGAGACCCAGTACTTC,CATSEPNQETQYF
TRBJ2-5,.,TRBV7-6,.,TGTGCCAGCAGCCCTACAGGGAGGGTCGAGGAGACCCAGTACTTC,CASSPTGRVEETQYF
TRBJ1-3,.,TRBV2,.,TGTGCCAGTATGTCGGGAAACACCATATATTTT,CASMSGNTIYF
TRBJ2-4,.,TRBV9,.,TGTGCCAGCAGCGTAGATACAGGTTGGGGGGTAAAAAACATTCAGTACTTC,CASSVDTGWGVKNIQYF
TRBJ1-3,once,TRBV6-5,.,TGTGCCAGCAGTCCGCCTCCGAGAAACACCATATATTTT,CASSPPPRNTIYF
TRBJ1-2,once,TRBV28,.,TGTGCCAGCAGTTTATCGGGGGTCCTCTATGGCTACACCTTC,CASSLSGVLYGYTF
TRBJ2-2,.,TRBV5-1,TRBD1,TGCGCCAGCAGCTTGATGGGGACAGCCAACACCGGGGAGCTGTTTTTT,CASSLMGTANTGELFF
TRBJ2-5,.,TRBV20-1,TRBD1,TGCAGTGCTAGGGATCTGGGACAGGGGTACTTC,CSARDLGQGYF
TRBJ1-3,once,TRBV5-5,.,TGTGCCAGCAGCGGCCATTCTGGAAACACCATATATTTT,CASSGHSGNTIYF
TRBJ2-3,once,TRBV18,.,TGTGCCAGCTCACCATATCCGGAATCTAGCACAGATACGCAGTATTTT,CASSPYPESSTDTQYF
TRBJ1-1,.,TRBV19,.,TGTGCCAGTGTCAGGAACACTGAAGCTTTCTTT,CASVRNTEAFF